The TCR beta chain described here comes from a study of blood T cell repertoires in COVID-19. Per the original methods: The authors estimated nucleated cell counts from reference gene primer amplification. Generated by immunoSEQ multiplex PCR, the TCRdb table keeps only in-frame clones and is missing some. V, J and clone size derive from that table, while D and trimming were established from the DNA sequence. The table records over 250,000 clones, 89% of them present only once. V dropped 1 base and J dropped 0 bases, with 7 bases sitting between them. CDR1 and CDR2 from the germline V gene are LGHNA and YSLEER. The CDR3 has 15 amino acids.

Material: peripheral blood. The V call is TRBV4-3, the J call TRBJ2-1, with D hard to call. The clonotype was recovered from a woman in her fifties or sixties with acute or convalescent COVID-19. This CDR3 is CASSQGANSYNEQFF. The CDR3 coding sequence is TGCGCCAGCAGCCAAGGAGCAAACTCCTACAATGAGCAGTTCTTC.